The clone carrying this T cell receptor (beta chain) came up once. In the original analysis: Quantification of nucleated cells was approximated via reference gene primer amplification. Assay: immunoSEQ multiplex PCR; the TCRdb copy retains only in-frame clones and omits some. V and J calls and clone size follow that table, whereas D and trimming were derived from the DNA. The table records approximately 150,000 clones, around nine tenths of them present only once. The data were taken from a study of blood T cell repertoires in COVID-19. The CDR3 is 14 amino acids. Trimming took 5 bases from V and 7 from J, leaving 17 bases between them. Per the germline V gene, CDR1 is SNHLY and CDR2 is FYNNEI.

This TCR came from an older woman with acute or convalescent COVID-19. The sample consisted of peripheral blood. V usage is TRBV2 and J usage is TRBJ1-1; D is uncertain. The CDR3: CASSRLRRVDEAFF. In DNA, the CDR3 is TGTGCCAGCAGTAGACTCCGGCGGGTGGATGAAGCTTTCTTT.